This entry is about one TCR beta chain. In the authors' workflow: Reference gene primers were amplified, and this amplification served to estimate nucleated cell counts. The data were produced by immunoSEQ multiplex PCR, yet TCRdb's version contains in-frame clones alone and is incomplete. The DNA was the basis for D and trimming; V, J and clone size are from that table. The sample lists approximately 90,000 clones, 80% occurring once. Germline CDR1 reads SGHVS; CDR2 reads FQNEAQ. The CDR3 has 16 residues. V shed 6 bases and J 2 bases; nucleotides not matched to a gene: 9. This record belongs to a study of blood T cell repertoires in COVID-19. Whole-study context: Sites across the United States, Italy and Spain contributed samples from acute and convalescent COVID-19. T cells, B-cell-depleted T cells, or PBMCs supplied cDNA or gDNA.

The chain is built from TRBV7-8 and TRBJ2-3; 9 bases are a match to TRBD2. This TCR came from a woman over 75 with acute or convalescent COVID-19. Sample: peripheral blood. Written as DNA, the CDR3 is TGTGCCAGCAGACCTACTAGCGGGCTATACACAGATACGCAGTATTTT. Its translation is CASRPTSGLYTDTQYF.